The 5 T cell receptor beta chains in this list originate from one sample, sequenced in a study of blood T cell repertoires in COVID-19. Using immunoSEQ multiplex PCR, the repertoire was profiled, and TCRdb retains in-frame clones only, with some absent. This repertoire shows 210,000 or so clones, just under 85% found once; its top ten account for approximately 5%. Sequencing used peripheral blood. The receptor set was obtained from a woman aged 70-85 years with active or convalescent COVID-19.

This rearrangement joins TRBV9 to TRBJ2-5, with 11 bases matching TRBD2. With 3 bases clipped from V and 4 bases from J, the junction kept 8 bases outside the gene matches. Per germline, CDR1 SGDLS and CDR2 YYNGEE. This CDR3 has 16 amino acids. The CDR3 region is CASSGSSGRAGETQYF. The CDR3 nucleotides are TGTGCCAGCAGCGGAAGTAGCGGGAGGGCCGGAGAGACCCAGTACTTC.

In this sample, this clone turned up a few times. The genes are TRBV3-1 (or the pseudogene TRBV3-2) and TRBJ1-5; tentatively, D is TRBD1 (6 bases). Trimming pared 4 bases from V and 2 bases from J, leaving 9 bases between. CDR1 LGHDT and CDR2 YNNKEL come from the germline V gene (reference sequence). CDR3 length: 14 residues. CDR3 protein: CASSLQGGNQPQHF. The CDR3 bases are TGTGCCAGCAGCCTACAGGGTGGCAATCAGCCCCAGCATTTT.

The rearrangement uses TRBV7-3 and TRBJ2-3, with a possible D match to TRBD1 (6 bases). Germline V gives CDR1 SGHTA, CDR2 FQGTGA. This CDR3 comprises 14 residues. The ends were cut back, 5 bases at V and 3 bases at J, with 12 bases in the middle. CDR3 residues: CASSLLQGTDTQYF. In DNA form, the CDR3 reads TGTGCCAGCAGCCTATTACAGGGTACAGATACGCAGTATTTT.

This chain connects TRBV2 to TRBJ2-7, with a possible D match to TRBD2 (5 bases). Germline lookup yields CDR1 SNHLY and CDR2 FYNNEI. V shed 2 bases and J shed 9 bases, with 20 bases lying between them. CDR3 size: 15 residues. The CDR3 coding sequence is TGTGCCAGCAGTGAATTTGGGCGCCGGGATGCCGGGCAGTACTTC. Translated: CASSEFGRRDAGQYF.

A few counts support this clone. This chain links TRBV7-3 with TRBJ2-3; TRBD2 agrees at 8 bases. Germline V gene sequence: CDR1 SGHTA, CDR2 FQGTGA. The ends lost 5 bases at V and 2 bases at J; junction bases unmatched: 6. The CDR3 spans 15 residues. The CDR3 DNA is TGTGCCAGCAGCCGCGGGGGGAGGGCCACAGATACGCAGTATTTT. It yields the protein CASSRGGRATDTQYF.